This note documents a single T cell receptor beta chain sequence. This sample was included in a study of T cell responses to AZD1222 COVID-19 vaccine. The assay was immunoSEQ multiplex PCR, and TCRdb's table has in-frame clones only and misses some. The table records fewer than 50,000 clones, over 60% of them present only once. The germline V and J ends were trimmed by 7 bases and 8 bases, with 11 bases remaining between them. This CDR3 is 12 amino acids long. The germline gives CDR1 MDHEN, CDR2 SYDVKM. The rearrangement joins TRBV28 to TRBJ1-4; D possibly corresponds to TRBD1 (5 bases). The receptor was derived from an adult in good health. This specimen consisted of peripheral blood, obtained on day 0 of AZD1222 vaccination. Here the CDR3 reads CASTGHREKLFF. For the CDR3, the DNA is TGTGCCAGCACCGGACACCGCGAAAAACTGTTTTTT.